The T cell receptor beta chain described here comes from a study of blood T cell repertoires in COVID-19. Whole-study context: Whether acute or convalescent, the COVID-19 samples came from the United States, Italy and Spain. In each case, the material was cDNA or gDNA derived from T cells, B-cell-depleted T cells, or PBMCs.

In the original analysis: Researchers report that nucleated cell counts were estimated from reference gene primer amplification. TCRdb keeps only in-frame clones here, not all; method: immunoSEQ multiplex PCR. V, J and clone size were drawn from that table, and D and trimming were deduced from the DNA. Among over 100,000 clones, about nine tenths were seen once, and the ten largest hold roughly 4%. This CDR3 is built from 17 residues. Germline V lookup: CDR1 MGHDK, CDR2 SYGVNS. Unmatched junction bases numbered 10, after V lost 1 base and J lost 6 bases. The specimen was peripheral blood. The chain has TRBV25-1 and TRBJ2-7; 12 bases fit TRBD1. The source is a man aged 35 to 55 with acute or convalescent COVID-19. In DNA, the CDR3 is TGTGCCAGCAGTGAATCAACCCCGGGACAGGGGGCGAGCGAGCAGTACTTC. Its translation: CASSESTPGQGASEQYF.